This TCR beta chain was recovered during a study of blood T cells in healthy people across ages. This CDR3 contains 16 residues. CDR1 and CDR2 from the germline V gene are SGHAT and FQDESV (reference sequence). Trimming shortened V by 5 bases and J by 1 base, and 17 bases separated the two germline ends. Every sample had a minimum of 6.5 million PBMCs isolated. A second PCR, run for roughly 7 to 11 cycles, used a sample-barcoded 5' primer plus a J-beta primer mix. TCRdb fed the 5' RACE reads into MiXCR, producing one record per CDR3 protein. The repertoire holds roughly 560,000 distinct CDR3 sequences, under 30% seen once, with around 10% in the top ten. The data also belong to a second study, concerning T cells of mothers and their children.

The chain couples TRBV11-1 to TRBJ2-5; D ambiguous. This TCR was recovered from a boy between 5 and 17 years old in good health. Sequenced: blood. The CDR3 sequence is CASSPPPNWGQETQYF. In DNA form, the CDR3 reads TGTGCCAGCAGCCCTCCGCCGAACTGGGGCCAAGAGACCCAGTACTTC. Full variable domain (missing parts from reference TRBV11-1 and TRBJ2-5): EAEVAQSPRYKITEKSQAVAFWCDPISGHATLYWYRQILGQGPELLVQFQDESVVDDSQLPKDRFSAERLKGVDSTLKIQPAELGDSAMYLCASSPPPNWGQETQYFGPGTRLLVL.